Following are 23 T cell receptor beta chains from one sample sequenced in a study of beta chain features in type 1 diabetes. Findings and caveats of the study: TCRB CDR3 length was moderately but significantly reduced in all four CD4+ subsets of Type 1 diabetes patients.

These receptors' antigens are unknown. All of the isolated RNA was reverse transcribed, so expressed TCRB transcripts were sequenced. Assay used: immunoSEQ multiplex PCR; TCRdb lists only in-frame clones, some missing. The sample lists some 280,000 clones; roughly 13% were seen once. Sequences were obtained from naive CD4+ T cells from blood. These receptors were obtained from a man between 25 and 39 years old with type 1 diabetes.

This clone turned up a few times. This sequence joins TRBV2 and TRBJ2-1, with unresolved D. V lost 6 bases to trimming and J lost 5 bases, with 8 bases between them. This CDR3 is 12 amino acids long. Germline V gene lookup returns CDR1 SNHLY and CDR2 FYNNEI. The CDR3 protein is CASSLQNNEQFF. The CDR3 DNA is TGTGCCAGCAGCCTGCAGAACAATGAGCAGTTCTTC.

The DNA of the CDR3 is TGCGCCAGCAGCTCCCGGACTAGCGGGAGAGGAATTCCAGAGACCCAGTACTTC. It translates to CASSSRTSGRGIPETQYF. The V and J genes are TRBV5-1 and TRBJ2-5; 13 bases align to TRBD2. The germline V gene encodes CDR1 SGHRS and CDR2 YFSETQ. The CDR3 spans 18 residues. J gave up 4 bases and V 3 bases, and 12 bases lay outside the gene matches.

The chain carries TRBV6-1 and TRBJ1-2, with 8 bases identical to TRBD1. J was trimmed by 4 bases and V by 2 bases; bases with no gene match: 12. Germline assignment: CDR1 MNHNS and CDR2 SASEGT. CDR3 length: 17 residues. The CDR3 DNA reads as TGTGCCAGCAGTGAATCCAGGGGGCACCTCAGCGTCTATGGCTACACCTTC. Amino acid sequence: CASSESRGHLSVYGYTF.

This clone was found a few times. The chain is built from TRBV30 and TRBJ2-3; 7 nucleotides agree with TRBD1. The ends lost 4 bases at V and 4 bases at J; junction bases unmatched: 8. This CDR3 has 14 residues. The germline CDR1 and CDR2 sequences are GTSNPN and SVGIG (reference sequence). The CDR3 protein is CAWNKGALADTQYF. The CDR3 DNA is TGTGCCTGGAATAAGGGGGCTCTGGCAGATACGCAGTATTTT.

The CDR3 DNA is TGCGCCAGCAGCTCGCTAGATGAGCAGTTCTTC. Protein: CASSSLDEQFF. The chain carries TRBV5-1 and TRBJ2-1; unclear D gene. Germline CDR1 and CDR2: SGHRS and YFSETQ. The CDR3 is made up of 11 amino acids. V was cut by 3 bases and J by 8 bases, with 6 bases left in between.

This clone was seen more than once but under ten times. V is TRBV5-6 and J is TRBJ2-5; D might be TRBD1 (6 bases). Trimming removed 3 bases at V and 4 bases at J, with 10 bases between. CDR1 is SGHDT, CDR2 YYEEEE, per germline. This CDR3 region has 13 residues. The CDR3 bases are TGTGCCAGCAGCTCGACAGGCATAGAGACCCAGTACTTC. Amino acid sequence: CASSSTGIETQYF.

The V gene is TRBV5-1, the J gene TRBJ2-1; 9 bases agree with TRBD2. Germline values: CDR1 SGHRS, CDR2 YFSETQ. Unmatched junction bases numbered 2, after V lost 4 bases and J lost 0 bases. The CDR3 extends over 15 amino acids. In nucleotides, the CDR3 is TGCGCCAGCAGCCCGGGACTAGCCTCCTACAATGAGCAGTTCTTC. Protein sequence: CASSPGLASYNEQFF.

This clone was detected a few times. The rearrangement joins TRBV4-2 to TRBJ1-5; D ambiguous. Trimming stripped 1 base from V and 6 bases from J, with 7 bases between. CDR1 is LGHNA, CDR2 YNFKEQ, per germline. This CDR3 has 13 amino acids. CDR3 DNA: TGTGCCAGCAGCCAAGTGAGGGCTCAGCCCCAGCATTTT. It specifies CASSQVRAQPQHF.

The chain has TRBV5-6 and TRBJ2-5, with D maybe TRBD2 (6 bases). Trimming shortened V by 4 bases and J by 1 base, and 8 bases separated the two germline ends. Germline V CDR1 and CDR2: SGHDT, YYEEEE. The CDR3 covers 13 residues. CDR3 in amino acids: CASSPGLQETQYF. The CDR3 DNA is TGTGCCAGCAGCCCGGGACTCCAAGAGACCCAGTACTTC. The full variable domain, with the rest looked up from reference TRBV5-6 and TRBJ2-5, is DAGVTQSPTHLIKTRGQQVTLRCSPKSGHDTVSWYQQALGQGPQFIFQYYEEEERQRGNFPDRFSGHQFPNYSSELNVNALLLGDSALYLCASSPGLQETQYFGPGTRLLVL.

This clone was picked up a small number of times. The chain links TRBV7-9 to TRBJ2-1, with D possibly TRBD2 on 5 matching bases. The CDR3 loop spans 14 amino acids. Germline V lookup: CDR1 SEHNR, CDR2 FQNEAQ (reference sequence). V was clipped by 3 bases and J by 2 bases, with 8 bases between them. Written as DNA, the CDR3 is TGTGCCAGCAGCTTCCGACTACCCTACAATGAGCAGTTCTTC. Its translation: CASSFRLPYNEQFF.

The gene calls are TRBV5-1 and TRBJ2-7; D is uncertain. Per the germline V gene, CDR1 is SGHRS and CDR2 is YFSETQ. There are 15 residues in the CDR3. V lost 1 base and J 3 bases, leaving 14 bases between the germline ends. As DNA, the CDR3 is TGCGCCAGCAGCTTGACCACCGGGTCTAACTACGAGCAGTACTTC. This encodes CASSLTTGSNYEQYF.

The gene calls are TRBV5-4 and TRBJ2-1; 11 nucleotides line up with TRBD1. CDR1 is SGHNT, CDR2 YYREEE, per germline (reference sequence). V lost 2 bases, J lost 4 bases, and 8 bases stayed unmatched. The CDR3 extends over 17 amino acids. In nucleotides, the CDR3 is TGTGCCAGCAGCTTATATCCGGGACAGGGGGTGTACAATGAGCAGTTCTTC. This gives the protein CASSLYPGQGVYNEQFF.

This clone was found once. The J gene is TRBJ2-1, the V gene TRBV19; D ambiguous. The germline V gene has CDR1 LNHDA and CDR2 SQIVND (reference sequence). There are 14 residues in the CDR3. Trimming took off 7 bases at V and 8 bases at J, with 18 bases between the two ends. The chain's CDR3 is CASKRTSALHEQFF. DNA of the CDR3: TGTGCCAGTAAACGAACTTCCGCCCTACATGAGCAGTTCTTC.

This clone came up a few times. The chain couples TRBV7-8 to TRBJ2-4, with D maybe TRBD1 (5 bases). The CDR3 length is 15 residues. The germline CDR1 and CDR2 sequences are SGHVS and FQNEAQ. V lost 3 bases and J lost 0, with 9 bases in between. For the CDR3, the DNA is TGTGCCAGCAGCTTGGGGCCCATAGCCAAAAACATTCAGTACTTC. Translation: CASSLGPIAKNIQYF.

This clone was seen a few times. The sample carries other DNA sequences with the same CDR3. CDR3 loop: CAWSVQGNTEAFF. CDR3 coding DNA: TGTGCCTGGAGTGTACAGGGGAACACTGAAGCTTTCTTT. The V and J genes are TRBV30 and TRBJ1-1, with TRBD1 as a possible D gene (6 bases). V was cut by 0 bases and J by 1 base, with 6 bases left in between. The CDR3 is made up of 13 amino acids. CDR1 and CDR2 from the germline V gene are GTSNPN and SVGIG (reference sequence).

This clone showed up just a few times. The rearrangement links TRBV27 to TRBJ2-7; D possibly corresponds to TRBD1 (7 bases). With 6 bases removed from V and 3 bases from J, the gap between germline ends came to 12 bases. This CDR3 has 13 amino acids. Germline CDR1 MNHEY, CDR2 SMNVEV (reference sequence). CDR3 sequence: CASRAQGGYEQYF. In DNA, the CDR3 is TGTGCCAGCAGGGCCCAGGGGGGCTACGAGCAGTACTTC.

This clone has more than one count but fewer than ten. The CDR3 is CASSVGGALGETQYF. CDR3 coding DNA: TGTGCCAGCAGCGTAGGGGGAGCCTTGGGGGAGACCCAGTACTTC. J is TRBJ2-5 and V is TRBV9; TRBD2 is a possible D gene (5 bases). CDR1 is SGDLS, CDR2 YYNGEE, per germline. Trimming took off 0 bases at V and 5 bases at J, with 14 bases between the two ends. This CDR3 is built from 15 residues.

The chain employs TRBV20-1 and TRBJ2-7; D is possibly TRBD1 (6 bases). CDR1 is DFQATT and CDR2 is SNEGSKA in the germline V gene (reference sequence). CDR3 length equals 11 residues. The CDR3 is CSRGSDYEQYF. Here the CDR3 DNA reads TGCAGCAGGGGAAGTGACTACGAGCAGTACTTC.

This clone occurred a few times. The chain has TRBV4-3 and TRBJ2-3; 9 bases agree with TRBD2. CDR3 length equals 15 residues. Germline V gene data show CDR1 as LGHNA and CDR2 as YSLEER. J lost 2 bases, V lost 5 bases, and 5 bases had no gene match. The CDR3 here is CASSYGLANTDTQYF. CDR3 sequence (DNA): TGCGCCAGCAGCTACGGACTAGCGAACACAGATACGCAGTATTTT.

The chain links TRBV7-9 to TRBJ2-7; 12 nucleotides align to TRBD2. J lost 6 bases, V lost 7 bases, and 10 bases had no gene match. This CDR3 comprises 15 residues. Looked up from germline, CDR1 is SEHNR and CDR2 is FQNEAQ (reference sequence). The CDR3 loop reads CASTRTTSGRPEQYF. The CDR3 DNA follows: TGTGCCAGCACCCGAACGACTAGCGGGAGACCCGAGCAGTACTTC.

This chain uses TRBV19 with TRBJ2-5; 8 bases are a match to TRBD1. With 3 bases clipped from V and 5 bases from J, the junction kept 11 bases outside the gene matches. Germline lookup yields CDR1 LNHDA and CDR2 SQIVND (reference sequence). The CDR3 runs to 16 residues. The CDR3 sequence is CASSMGAGGFRETQYF. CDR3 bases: TGTGCCAGTAGTATGGGGGCAGGGGGCTTTCGCGAGACCCAGTACTTC.

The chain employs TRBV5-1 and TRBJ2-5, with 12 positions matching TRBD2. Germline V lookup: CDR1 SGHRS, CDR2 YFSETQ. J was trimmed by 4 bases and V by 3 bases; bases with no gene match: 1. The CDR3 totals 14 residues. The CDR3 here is CASSSTSGRETQYF. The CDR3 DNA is TGCGCCAGCAGCTCGACTAGCGGGAGAGAGACCCAGTACTTC.

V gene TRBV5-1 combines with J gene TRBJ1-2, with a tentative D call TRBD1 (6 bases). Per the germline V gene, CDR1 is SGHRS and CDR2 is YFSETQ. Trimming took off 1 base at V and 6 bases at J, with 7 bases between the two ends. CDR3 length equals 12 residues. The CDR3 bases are TGCGCCAGCAGCTTGTCAGGGGATGGCTACACCTTC. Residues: CASSLSGDGYTF.